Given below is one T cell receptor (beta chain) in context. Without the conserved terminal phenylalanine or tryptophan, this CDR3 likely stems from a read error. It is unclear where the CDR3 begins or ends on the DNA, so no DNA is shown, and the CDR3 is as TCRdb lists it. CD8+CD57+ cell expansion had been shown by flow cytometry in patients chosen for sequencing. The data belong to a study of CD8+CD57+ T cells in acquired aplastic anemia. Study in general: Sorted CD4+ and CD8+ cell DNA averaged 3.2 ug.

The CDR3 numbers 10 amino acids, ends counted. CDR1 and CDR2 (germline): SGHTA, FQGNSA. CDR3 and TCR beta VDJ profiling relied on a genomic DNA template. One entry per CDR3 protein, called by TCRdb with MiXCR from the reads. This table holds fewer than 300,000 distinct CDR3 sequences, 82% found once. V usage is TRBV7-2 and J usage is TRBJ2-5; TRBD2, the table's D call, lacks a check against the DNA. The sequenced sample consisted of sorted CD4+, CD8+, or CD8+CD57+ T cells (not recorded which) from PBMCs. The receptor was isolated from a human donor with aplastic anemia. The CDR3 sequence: CASSLTRHSV.